This entry lists 23 T cell receptor beta chains sequenced from one sample in a study of lymphopenia after photon versus proton radiotherapy. Repertoires were generated with immunoSEQ multiplex PCR, while TCRdb's copy carries only in-frame clones and drops some. The profile shows 68,000 or so clones, just over 90% of them singletons. The sequencing used peripheral blood, collected from a patient treated with photon-based radiotherapy. The origin of the receptors is a woman in her 70s with pancreatic cancer.

The chain employs TRBV6-1 and TRBJ1-5; D is uncertain. CDR1 and CDR2 from the germline V gene are MNHNS and SASEGT. With 6 bases removed from V and 5 bases from J, the gap between germline ends came to 5 bases. This CDR3 spans 11 amino acids. CDR3 DNA: TGTGCCAGCAGGGAGGATCAGCCCCAGCATTTT. Translated, it gives CASREDQPQHF.

V usage is TRBV29-1 and J usage is TRBJ2-3; a weak D match, TRBD2 (5 bases). This CDR3 region has 13 residues. With 4 bases removed from V and 2 bases from J, the gap between germline ends came to 10 bases. CDR1 SQVTM and CDR2 ANQGSEA come from the germline V gene. CDR3 bases: TGCAGCGTTGTTGGGAGATACACAGATACGCAGTATTTT. The encoded protein is CSVVGRYTDTQYF.

This chain connects TRBV30 to TRBJ2-7, with D unresolved. Germline CDR1 GTSNPN, CDR2 SVGIG (reference sequence). CDR3 length equals 15 residues. The germline V and J ends were trimmed by 3 bases and 5 bases, with 20 bases remaining between them. The CDR3 nucleotides are TGTGCCTGGAGGAATGAGAGAGTTACTCTCGACGAGCAGTACTTC. Amino acid sequence: CAWRNERVTLDEQYF.

The CDR3 region is CATSNRDQQETQYF. CDR3 coding DNA: TGTGCCACCAGCAACAGGGATCAACAAGAGACCCAGTACTTC. The chain has TRBV10-3 and TRBJ2-5, with D possibly matching TRBD1 (6 bases). CDR3 length: 14 amino acids. Trimming took 10 bases from V and 2 from J, leaving 17 bases between them. The germline gives CDR1 ENHRY, CDR2 SYGVKD.

The gene calls are TRBV4-2 and TRBJ2-7; tentatively, D is TRBD2 (6 bases). Germline assignment: CDR1 LGHNA and CDR2 YNFKEQ. The CDR3 extends over 17 amino acids. Trimming cost V 0 bases and J 2 bases, with 17 bases left between them. The CDR3 sequence: CASSQDRSRGIPYEQYF. As DNA, the CDR3 is TGTGCCAGCAGCCAAGACCGCTCCCGGGGGATCCCCTACGAGCAGTACTTC.

The chain couples TRBV5-1 to TRBJ2-3, with 9 bases that match TRBD2. The ends lost 4 bases at V and 2 bases at J; junction bases unmatched: 8. Germline-derived CDR1 and CDR2 are SGHRS and YFSETQ. The CDR3 is 16 residues long. CDR3 nucleotides: TGCGCCAGCAGCAGAGATGGCGGGAGGGACACAGATACGCAGTATTTT. Its protein product is CASSRDGGRDTDTQYF.

The chain recombines TRBV7-2 with TRBJ2-2; D call uncertain. The CDR3 totals 12 residues. V was clipped by 5 bases and J by 3 bases, with 4 bases between them. The germline CDR1 and CDR2 sequences are SGHTA and FQGNSA. CDR3 region: CASSRDTGELFF. CDR3 in DNA: TGTGCCAGCAGCCGTGACACCGGGGAGCTGTTTTTT.

The chain recombines TRBV15 with TRBJ2-5; a possible D gene is TRBD1 (5 bases). Looked up from germline, CDR1 is LNHNV and CDR2 is YYDKDF (reference sequence). The germline V and J ends were trimmed by 1 base and 2 bases, with 11 bases remaining between them. This CDR3 has 15 amino acids. The CDR3 DNA sequence: TGTGCCACCAGCAGAGTCAGGACACCTCAAGAGACCCAGTACTTC. Translating gives CATSRVRTPQETQYF.

This sequence joins TRBV7-2 and TRBJ2-3; TRBD2 matches 8 bases. The J segment lost 2 bases and the V segment lost 5 bases, leaving 6 bases of the junction unmatched. The CDR3 contains 15 residues. From germline, CDR1 is SGHTA and CDR2 FQGNSA. CDR3 DNA: TGTGCCAGCAGCCTCATAGCGGGAACCACAGATACGCAGTATTTT. Its translation: CASSLIAGTTDTQYF.

The chain combines TRBV6-5 with TRBJ2-5, with 10 bases lining up with TRBD1. Germline V gives CDR1 MNHEY, CDR2 SVGAGI. The CDR3 is 15 residues long. J gave up 5 bases and V 0 bases, and 3 bases lay outside the gene matches. In nucleotides, the CDR3 is TGTGCCAGCAGTTACTCAGGGACAGGGGTGGAGACCCAGTACTTC. It yields the protein CASSYSGTGVETQYF.

V gene TRBV6-5 combines with J gene TRBJ1-3, with a tentative D call TRBD1 (5 bases). V gave up 6 bases and J gave up 0 bases, with 12 bases separating them. Looked up from germline, CDR1 is MNHEY and CDR2 is SVGAGI. This CDR3 has 15 residues. CDR3 protein: CASRRGTDSGNTIYF. Here the CDR3 DNA reads TGTGCCAGCAGACGCGGGACCGACTCTGGAAACACCATATATTTT.

This clone was seen a single time. The CDR3 DNA sequence: TGCGCCAGCAGCCAAGAGGCTAGCGGGAGCTTTGCTAATGAGCAGTTCTTC. This sequence encodes CASSQEASGSFANEQFF. The rearrangement links TRBV4-3 to TRBJ2-1; 10 nucleotides agree with TRBD2. The germline V gene encodes CDR1 LGHNA and CDR2 YSLEER. This CDR3 contains 17 residues. The ends lost 0 bases at V and 7 bases at J; junction bases unmatched: 9.

The chain joins TRBV5-4 to TRBJ1-2; TRBD1 matches at 7 bases. Germline trimming cut 4 bases from V and 9 bases from J; bases unmatched to any gene: 15. Germline CDR1 is SGHNT and CDR2 is YYREEE (reference sequence). This CDR3 is built from 15 residues. The CDR3 protein is CASSPRGTAGLSYTF. The CDR3 DNA follows: TGTGCCAGCAGCCCCAGGGGGACGGCCGGATTAAGCTACACCTTC.

The V call is TRBV11-2, the J call TRBJ2-7, with TRBD2 as a possible D gene (5 bases). Germline V gene sequence: CDR1 SGHAT, CDR2 FQNNGV. Trimming took off 6 bases at V and 3 bases at J, with 12 bases between the two ends. The CDR3 is made up of 13 amino acids. DNA of the CDR3: TGTGCCAGCAGACTACTAGGCGGCTACGAGCAGTACTTC. It codes for CASRLLGGYEQYF.

CDR3 DNA: TGTGCCTGGAGTGTAGGGGCAGATACGCAGTATTTT. It encodes CAWSVGADTQYF. The chain employs TRBV30 and TRBJ2-3; D perhaps matches TRBD1 (5 bases). This CDR3 has 12 amino acids. CDR1 and CDR2 (germline): GTSNPN, SVGIG (reference sequence). V was cut by 0 bases and J by 4 bases, with 5 bases left in between.

The chain combines TRBV28 with TRBJ1-1, with D tentatively TRBD1 (5 bases). Germline CDR1 is MDHEN and CDR2 is SYDVKM. This CDR3 is 14 amino acids long. V was clipped by 4 bases and J by 10 bases, with 19 bases between them. This CDR3 reads CASSSEGEGSRAFF. The CDR3 nucleotides read TGTGCCAGCAGTTCGGAGGGTGAGGGGAGTAGAGCTTTCTTT.

The gene calls are TRBV4-3 and TRBJ2-1; possible D gene TRBD2, 6 bases. V shed 0 bases and J shed 3 bases, with 12 bases lying between them. This CDR3 contains 16 residues. Germline assignment: CDR1 LGHNA and CDR2 YSLEER. The CDR3 loop reads CASSQDWLASYNEQFF. The DNA of the CDR3 is TGCGCCAGCAGCCAAGATTGGCTAGCGAGCTACAATGAGCAGTTCTTC.

This chain joins TRBV5-1 and TRBJ2-5; 10 nucleotides match TRBD2. V trimming: 3 bases; J trimming: 5 bases; junction bases outside the gene matches: 7. Germline CDR1 SGHRS, CDR2 YFSETQ. The CDR3 loop spans 15 amino acids. The CDR3 region is CASSSSGRAMETQYF. CDR3 bases: TGCGCCAGCAGCTCCAGCGGGAGGGCCATGGAGACCCAGTACTTC.

This clone occurred once. V gene TRBV19 combines with J gene TRBJ2-2; D not certain. V lost 7 bases and J lost 3, with 6 bases in between. Germline V gives CDR1 LNHDA, CDR2 SQIVND (reference sequence). The CDR3 has 12 amino acids. The CDR3 is CASTFYTGELFF. The CDR3, as DNA: TGTGCCAGTACCTTTTACACCGGGGAGCTGTTTTTT.

Comments on this clone: The same CDR3 is also encoded by other DNA sequences in this sample. The chain uses TRBV5-1 and TRBJ1-2, with 8 positions matching TRBD1. This CDR3 contains 14 residues. The germline CDR1 and CDR2 sequences are SGHRS and YFSETQ. The junction had 4 bases not matched to a gene; V was cut back by 4 bases and J by 2 bases. The CDR3 DNA sequence: TGCGCCAGCAGCCTCGGGACAGGCAACTATGGCTACACCTTC. This sequence encodes CASSLGTGNYGYTF.

This rearrangement joins TRBV10-3 to TRBJ2-3; the match to TRBD2 covers 13 bases. The CDR3 runs 15 residues. The germline V gene encodes CDR1 ENHRY and CDR2 SYGVKD. The V gene end was trimmed by 6 bases and the J gene end by 5 bases; junction bases not matched to a gene: 5. CDR3 in amino acids: CAISRTSGSQDTQYF. The CDR3 DNA is TGTGCCATCAGCAGGACTAGCGGGAGCCAAGATACGCAGTATTTT.

The gene calls are TRBV9 and TRBJ1-1, with D possibly being TRBD1 (6 bases). This CDR3 is 15 amino acids long. V dropped 4 bases and J dropped 1 base, with 14 bases sitting between them. CDR1 and CDR2 from the germline V gene are SGDLS and YYNGEE. The chain's CDR3 is CASSPKWGANTEAFF. The CDR3 bases are TGTGCCAGCAGCCCGAAATGGGGGGCGAACACTGAAGCTTTCTTT. Full variable domain (outside the CDR3, taken from reference TRBV9 and TRBJ1-1): DSGVTQTPKHLITATGQRVTLRCSPRSGDLSVYWYQQSLDQGLQFLIQYYNGEERAKGNILERFSAQQFPDLHSELNLSSLELGDSALYFCASSPKWGANTEAFFGQGTRLTVV.

This chain joins TRBV7-8 and TRBJ1-1; 9 bases agree with TRBD1. The V segment lost 4 bases and the J segment 4 bases; nucleotides outside the gene matches: 10. The germline CDR1 and CDR2 sequences are SGHVS and FQNEAQ. This CDR3 has 16 amino acids. The CDR3 DNA reads as TGTGCCAGCAGCTCTAACAGGGGGCCGGTGCTCACTGAAGCTTTCTTT. It yields the protein CASSSNRGPVLTEAFF.